The present T cell receptor (beta chain) was sequenced within a study of T cells in Graves' hyperthyroidism and ophthalmopathy. This clonotype was recorded many times. What it recognizes is unknown. Broader study findings: Blood held most thyroid clonotypes expanded above 0.001 frequency. The model identified upcoming ophthalmopathy a median 6.5 months ahead of onset.

Amplification of TCR beta CDR3 regions was performed using RNA transcripts as template. An initial round of RT-PCR targeting the TCR CDR3 relied on the HTBI primer set. TCRdb re-called the multiplex PCR reads with MiXCR, one entry per CDR3 protein. The sample holds 450,000 to 550,000 distinct CDR3 sequences, around a quarter seen once. Patients with ophthalmopathy all had a Clinical Activity Score of at least 3, a NOSPECS grade of at least 4 and duration under 3 months. PBMCs were sourced from less than 12 ml fresh peripheral blood. CDR1 and CDR2 from the germline V gene are LNHDA and SQIVND (reference sequence). The CDR3 consists of 16 residues. V lost 0 bases, J lost 1 base, and 12 bases lay in between.

The sequence was obtained from a woman under 40 with Graves' ophthalmopathy. The sequencing sample was made of blood. The chain is built from TRBV19 and TRBJ1-1; D not resolved. The CDR3 nucleotides are TGTGCCAGTAGTATAGATCTAGGGCGGACGAACACTGAAGCTTTCTTT. This gives the protein CASSIDLGRTNTEAFF.